A single sample gave rise to the 10 T cell receptor beta chains below, sequenced in a study of blood T cell repertoires in COVID-19. Method: immunoSEQ multiplex PCR; TCRdb's copy keeps in-frame clones and lacks some. The sample includes about 240,000 clones, around 87% of them seen just once. Specimen: PBMCs or T cells enriched from blood (not recorded which). These receptors were obtained from a woman in her thirties or forties with acute COVID-19.

V gene TRBV24-1 combines with J gene TRBJ2-3; 13 bases align to TRBD2. CDR1 is KGHDR, CDR2 SFDVKD, per germline. V shed 4 bases, J shed 1 base, and the junction held 1 base outside the gene matches. The CDR3 extends over 16 amino acids. Written as DNA, the CDR3 is TGTGCCACCAGTGAAGGGACTAGCGGGGGCACAGATACGCAGTATTTT. As protein: CATSEGTSGGTDTQYF.

The chain employs TRBV7-9 and TRBJ2-7; D is undetermined. The V end lost 8 bases, the J end lost 2 bases, and 19 bases lay between the germline ends. This CDR3 contains 15 residues. The germline CDR1 and CDR2 sequences are SEHNR and FQNEAQ (reference sequence). Here the CDR3 reads CASSLTEGEPYEQYF. The CDR3 DNA sequence: TGTGCCAGCTCGTTGACGGAAGGAGAACCCTACGAGCAGTACTTC.

This chain joins TRBV19 and TRBJ1-5; D uncertain. V dropped 6 bases and J dropped 6 bases, with 15 bases sitting between them. The CDR3 has 14 amino acids. Germline lookup yields CDR1 LNHDA and CDR2 SQIVND (reference sequence). The CDR3 DNA follows: TGTGCCAGTAGCTCTACCGACTTCTTTCAGCCCCAGCATTTT. The encoded protein is CASSSTDFFQPQHF.

This chain connects TRBV5-4 to TRBJ2-1, with TRBD2 matching 7 bases. The junction had 10 bases not matched to a gene; V was cut back by 0 bases and J by 7 bases. Germline V lookup: CDR1 SGHNT, CDR2 YYREEE (reference sequence). The length of the CDR3 is 16 residues. In DNA, the CDR3 is TGTGCCAGCAGCTTGGGACTAGCCGGATTGGGGAATGAGCAGTTCTTC. This gives the protein CASSLGLAGLGNEQFF.

The V and J genes are TRBV19 and TRBJ2-1; 11 bases are a match to TRBD2. This CDR3 is built from 15 residues. Trimming removed 1 base from V and 6 bases from J; junction bases left unmatched: 2. CDR1 is LNHDA and CDR2 is SQIVND in the germline V gene (reference sequence). CDR3 in DNA: TGTGCCAGTAGTATAGTACTAGCGGGGGCCAATGAGCAGTTCTTC. Amino acids: CASSIVLAGANEQFF.

The J gene is TRBJ2-3, the V gene TRBV24-1; D is perhaps TRBD2 (5 bases). V lost 7 bases to trimming and J lost 6 bases, with 13 bases between them. This CDR3 region has 13 residues. Germline V lookup: CDR1 KGHDR, CDR2 SFDVKD. CDR3 sequence (DNA): TGTGCCACCAGGTCAATGGGAGCGGATACGCAGTATTTT. It yields the protein CATRSMGADTQYF.

This sequence joins TRBV2 and TRBJ1-1; tentatively, D is TRBD1 (5 bases). V lost 5 bases and J lost 1, with 14 bases in between. The germline V gene encodes CDR1 SNHLY and CDR2 FYNNEI. The CDR3 is made up of 15 amino acids. The CDR3 nucleotides read TGTGCCAGCAGTCGATGGGGGGGGAGGAACACTGAAGCTTTCTTT. Encoded protein: CASSRWGGRNTEAFF.

The V call is TRBV5-8, the J call TRBJ2-5, with 7 bases that match TRBD1. The CDR3 runs to 15 residues. CDR1 and CDR2 from the germline V gene are SGHTS and YDEGEE. Trimming removed 0 bases from V and 2 bases from J; junction bases left unmatched: 4. CDR3 nucleotide sequence: TGTGCCAGCAGCTTGGACAGGGGAGAACAAGAGACCCAGTACTTC. It translates to CASSLDRGEQETQYF.

The J gene is TRBJ2-1, the V gene TRBV11-3, with 13 bases that match TRBD2. Trimming took 2 bases from V and 7 from J; bases not matched to a gene: 8. CDR1 is SGHNT, CDR2 YENEEA, per germline. CDR3 size: 17 residues. This CDR3 reads CASSLTRTSGSENEQFF. The CDR3 nucleotides read TGTGCCAGCAGCTTAACCCGGACTAGCGGGAGTGAGAATGAGCAGTTCTTC.

This sequence joins TRBV6-5 and TRBJ2-3, with D unresolved. V lost 7 bases, J lost 0 bases, and 11 bases lay in between. The CDR3 covers 14 residues. The germline V gene has CDR1 MNHEY and CDR2 SVGAGI. CDR3 nucleotide sequence: TGTGCCAGCAATTTCGTTAGCAGCACAGATACGCAGTATTTT. Its protein is CASNFVSSTDTQYF.